These 26 T cell receptor beta chains originate from one sample sequenced in a study of cytomegalovirus exposure and HLA in healthy donors. It was with 60 Vbeta and 13 Jbeta primers that the PCR ran. The method was immunoSEQ multiplex PCR; TCRdb's version includes in-frame clones alone and lacks a portion of them. The table lists 120,000 or so clones, 60% to 80% of them singletons. The material sequenced was PBMCs. The receptors come from a woman aged 50 to 65 in good health and CMV-seronegative.

The chain recombines TRBV5-1 with TRBJ2-1, with 9 bases identical to TRBD2. The CDR3 is 17 amino acids. V shed 3 bases and J 6 bases; nucleotides not matched to a gene: 13. CDR1 and CDR2 (germline): SGHRS, YFSETQ. The CDR3 coding sequence is TGCGCCAGCAGCTGGACTGGCGGGAGGGGAATTCTCAATGAGCAGTTCTTC. Encoded protein: CASSWTGGRGILNEQFF.

The chain couples TRBV30 to TRBJ1-5; perhaps TRBD1 as D (6 bases). The CDR3 sequence is 16 residues long. The V and J ends lost 3 bases and 3 bases respectively, with 18 bases between them. Germline values: CDR1 GTSNPN, CDR2 SVGIG (reference sequence). CDR3 sequence (DNA): TGTGCCTGGAGGGGGGCAGGGGTTTTGAACAATCAGCCCCAGCATTTT. Its translation: CAWRGAGVLNNQPQHF.

Only a few counts were recorded for this clone. The chain recombines TRBV6-5 with TRBJ2-6; maybe TRBD1 (5 bases). Germline V gene data show CDR1 as MNHEY and CDR2 as SVGAGI. Deletions cut 4 bases from V and 2 bases from J, with 9 bases between. This CDR3 comprises 15 residues. The CDR3 DNA reads as TGTGCCAGCAGTTTGACAGCCCCTGGGGCCAACGTCCTGACTTTC. Protein sequence: CASSLTAPGANVLTF.

The chain uses TRBV7-2 and TRBJ2-2; 10 bases map to TRBD2. This CDR3 has 16 residues. The V gene end was trimmed by 5 bases and the J gene end by 4 bases; junction bases not matched to a gene: 7. CDR1 and CDR2 (germline): SGHTA, FQGNSA. The CDR3 DNA follows: TGTGCCAGCAGCCCTATGCCTAGCGGGAGCACCGGGGAGCTGTTTTTT. Translating it yields CASSPMPSGSTGELFF.

The V call is TRBV14, the J call TRBJ2-3, with D perhaps TRBD2 (6 bases). Trimming removed 4 bases at V and 7 bases at J, with 18 bases between. Germline V gene data show CDR1 as SGHDN and CDR2 as FVKESK. The CDR3 is 15 residues long. In DNA, the CDR3 is TGTGCCAGCAGCCTTGGAGGGAGCGGAATTTATACGCAGTATTTT. Its protein product is CASSLGGSGIYTQYF.

V is TRBV7-2 and J is TRBJ1-1; D is possibly TRBD1 (5 bases). CDR1 is SGHTA and CDR2 is FQGNSA in the germline V gene. The CDR3 sequence is 17 residues long. Between the trimmed V and J ends, which lost 1 base and 3 bases, there was a span of 18 bases. The CDR3 is CASSLEAVGRVYTEAFF. CDR3 nucleotide sequence: TGTGCCAGCAGCTTAGAGGCGGTGGGCAGGGTATACACTGAAGCTTTCTTT.

This chain connects TRBV23-1 to TRBJ1-5, with D hard to call. TRBV23-1 is flagged as an ORF with uncertain function. Deletions cut 0 bases from V and 3 bases from J, with 18 bases between. This CDR3 contains 18 residues. The CDR3 DNA reads TGCGCCAGCAGTCAATCGAGCCGAGACACTTCCCTCAATCAGCCCCAGCATTTT. Translation gives CASSQSSRDTSLNQPQHF.

The J gene is TRBJ2-7, the V gene TRBV15; TRBD2 is a possible D gene (6 bases). The CDR3 sequence is 15 residues long. The germline CDR1 and CDR2 sequences are LNHNV and YYDKDF (reference sequence). With 0 bases removed from V and 3 bases from J, the gap between germline ends came to 12 bases. This chain's CDR3 is CATSRDRGKSYEQYF. The DNA for the CDR3 is TGTGCCACCAGCAGAGATCGGGGGAAAAGCTACGAGCAGTACTTC.

The chain links TRBV7-9 to TRBJ2-7, with D possibly matching TRBD2 (5 bases). The germline V gene encodes CDR1 SEHNR and CDR2 FQNEAQ (reference sequence). V gave up 2 bases and J gave up 3 bases, with 17 bases separating them. The CDR3 has 16 amino acids. In DNA form, the CDR3 reads TGTGCCAGCAGCTTATATATAGGGCTAGCAGGCTACGAGCAGTACTTC. Translated, it gives CASSLYIGLAGYEQYF.

The sample holds a few counts of this clone. This chain connects TRBV4-3 to TRBJ1-2, with TRBD1 as a possible D gene (5 bases). Germline CDR1 reads LGHNA; CDR2 reads YSLEER. V gave up 0 bases and J gave up 8 bases, with 16 bases separating them. The CDR3 length is 15 residues. CDR3 loop: CASSQDSGDWEGYTF. Written as DNA, the CDR3 is TGCGCCAGCAGCCAAGATTCCGGGGACTGGGAGGGCTACACCTTC.

The sample holds a few counts of this clone. This rearrangement joins TRBV18 to TRBJ1-4; 8 bases line up with TRBD1. Looked up from germline, CDR1 is KGHSH and CDR2 is LQKENI. The ends lost 0 bases at V and 7 bases at J; junction bases unmatched: 7. This CDR3 is 16 amino acids long. The CDR3 sequence: CASSPPKGTGPEKLFF. The DNA for the CDR3 is TGTGCCAGCTCACCACCGAAAGGGACAGGTCCTGAAAAACTGTTTTTT.

The genes are TRBV4-2 and TRBJ1-2; TRBD1 aligns across 9 bases. There are 17 residues in the CDR3. V gave up 1 base and J gave up 5 bases; unmatched junction bases: 11. Per germline, CDR1 LGHNA and CDR2 YNFKEQ. The CDR3 sequence is CASSQVTGGVISYGYTF. The DNA for the CDR3 is TGTGCCAGCAGCCAAGTTACAGGGGGCGTAATTTCGTATGGCTACACCTTC.

The chain has TRBV27 and TRBJ2-1, with 9 bases aligning to TRBD1. V was pared by 5 bases and J by 3 bases, with 5 bases of the junction left unmatched. CDR1 is MNHEY and CDR2 is SMNVEV in the germline V gene (reference sequence). The CDR3 is 15 amino acids. DNA for the CDR3: TGTGCCAGCAGTACGGGACAGGGAAACTACAATGAGCAGTTCTTC. Its translation is CASSTGQGNYNEQFF.

The CDR3 is CASSLGASGRETQYF. For the CDR3, the DNA is TGTGCCAGCAGCTTAGGGGCTAGCGGGAGAGAGACCCAGTACTTC. J is TRBJ2-5 and V is TRBV7-2; TRBD2 matches 10 bases. The V and J ends lost 1 base and 4 bases, in that order; junction bases with no gene match: 3. The CDR3 is 15 residues long. CDR1 and CDR2 from the germline V gene are SGHTA and FQGNSA.

V usage is TRBV7-9 and J usage is TRBJ2-1; 9 bases line up with TRBD1. The germline CDR1 and CDR2 sequences are SEHNR and FQNEAQ (reference sequence). V lost 6 bases and J lost 7; bases outside the gene matches: 13. The CDR3 runs to 16 residues. The DNA for the CDR3 is TGTGCCAGCAGTTATACGGGACAGGGCAGTTTTAATGAGCAGTTCTTC. It specifies CASSYTGQGSFNEQFF.

This chain uses TRBV4-1 with TRBJ1-2; 8 positions match TRBD1. The V gene end was trimmed by 0 bases and the J gene end by 8 bases; junction bases not matched to a gene: 11. Germline assignment: CDR1 MGHRA and CDR2 YSYEKL. The CDR3 sequence is 16 residues long. The CDR3 here is CASSQDPLGQGLGYTF. The CDR3, as DNA: TGCGCCAGCAGCCAAGATCCTTTAGGACAGGGTTTAGGCTACACCTTC.

This clone was recorded a few times. V is TRBV13 and J is TRBJ2-5; D perhaps matches TRBD2 (5 bases). Trimming cost V 5 bases and J 2 bases, with 9 bases left between them. CDR1 is PRHDT and CDR2 is FYEKMQ in the germline V gene (reference sequence). The CDR3 is 13 amino acids. The CDR3 reads CASSAGEQETQYF. The CDR3 bases are TGTGCCAGCAGCGCGGGTGAGCAAGAGACCCAGTACTTC.

In its sample, this clone was seen a few times. The chain joins TRBV30 to TRBJ2-7, with 7 bases lining up with TRBD1. The V segment lost 1 base and the J segment 4 bases; nucleotides outside the gene matches: 13. Per the germline V gene, CDR1 is GTSNPN and CDR2 is SVGIG (reference sequence). The CDR3 is made up of 16 amino acids. The CDR3 DNA is TGTGCCTGGAGTGGTCCTCAGGGACAGACTTCTTACGAGCAGTACTTC. Protein sequence: CAWSGPQGQTSYEQYF. Drawing the rest from reference TRBV30 and TRBJ2-7, the complete variable domain is SQTIHQWPATLVQPVGSPLSLECTVEGTSNPNLYWYRQAAGRGLQLLFYSVGIGQISSEVPQNLSASRPQDRQFILSSKKLLLSDSGFYLCAWSGPQGQTSYEQYFGPGTRLTVT.

This rearrangement joins TRBV7-2 to TRBJ2-5; 10 positions match TRBD2. The J call may not be correct, given that the DNA end is closer to TRBJ2-7. CDR1 is SGHTA, CDR2 FQGNSA, per germline. This CDR3 is 15 amino acids long. CDR3 amino acids: CASSTSSGSSYEQYF. CDR3 coding DNA: TGTGCCAGCAGCACTTCTAGCGGGAGCTCCTACGAGCAGTACTTC.

The J gene is TRBJ2-5, the V gene TRBV7-9, with D maybe TRBD2 (6 bases). Germline V lookup: CDR1 SEHNR, CDR2 FQNEAQ (reference sequence). Between the trimmed V and J ends, which lost 4 bases and 5 bases, there was a span of 17 bases. The CDR3 runs 15 residues. CDR3 in DNA: TGTGCCAGCAGCTCTATAGCGGATCGGGGGGAGACCCAGTACTTC. Its protein product is CASSSIADRGETQYF.

The J gene is TRBJ2-5, the V gene TRBV7-8, with 10 bases identical to TRBD2. The CDR3 consists of 14 residues. CDR1 is SGHVS and CDR2 is FQNEAQ in the germline V gene. V was pared by 5 bases and J by 5 bases, with 5 bases of the junction left unmatched. In DNA form, the CDR3 reads TGTGCCAGCAGCCCGGGACTAGCGATGGAGACCCAGTACTTC. Its translation: CASSPGLAMETQYF.

The chain has TRBV27 and TRBJ2-3; possibly TRBD2 for D (6 bases). CDR1 is MNHEY, CDR2 SMNVEV, per germline (reference sequence). The CDR3 has 15 residues. V shed 3 bases and J shed 4 bases, with 14 bases lying between them. In DNA, the CDR3 is TGTGCCAGCAGTTTCCTAGCGACCCTACCAGATACGCAGTATTTT. This translates into CASSFLATLPDTQYF.

The chain joins TRBV15 to TRBJ1-2; TRBD1 matches 12 bases. V shed 5 bases, J shed 7 bases, and the junction held 5 bases outside the gene matches. The CDR3 is 14 residues long. Germline lookup yields CDR1 LNHNV and CDR2 YYDKDF (reference sequence). CDR3 sequence: CATSLGTGGSGYTF. In DNA, the CDR3 is TGTGCCACCAGCTTAGGGACAGGGGGCTCTGGCTACACCTTC.

The CDR3 reads CASTRGGTGATNEKLFF. Here the CDR3 DNA reads TGTGCCAGCACCCGAGGGGGGACAGGAGCAACTAATGAAAAACTGTTTTTT. This rearrangement joins TRBV2 to TRBJ1-4; 8 nucleotides agree with TRBD1. Germline CDR1 and CDR2: SNHLY and FYNNEI. V shed 7 bases, J shed 0 bases, and the junction held 10 bases outside the gene matches. The CDR3 totals 17 residues. The entire variable domain, with the rest obtained from reference TRBV2 and TRBJ1-4, is as follows: EPEVTQTPSHQVTQMGQEVILRCVPISNHLYFYWYRQILGQKVEFLVSFYNNEISEKSEIFDDQFSVERPDGSNFTLKIRSTKLEDSAMYFCASTRGGTGATNEKLFFGSGTQLSVL.

The gene calls are TRBV9 and TRBJ2-5; 8 bases align to TRBD2. This CDR3 has 15 amino acids. Trimming at V came to 2 bases and at J to 2 bases, leaving 5 bases not matched to a gene. Germline assignment: CDR1 SGDLS and CDR2 YYNGEE. The chain's CDR3 is CASSVSGRPQETQYF. The CDR3 region has the DNA TGTGCCAGCAGCGTCAGCGGGAGACCTCAAGAGACCCAGTACTTC.

V is TRBV5-6 and J is TRBJ2-7; 10 positions agree with TRBD2. The CDR3 covers 16 residues. Germline CDR1 and CDR2: SGHDT and YYEEEE. The trim removed 2 bases at V and 4 bases at J, leaving 9 bases unmatched. For the CDR3, the DNA is TGTGCCAGCAGCTTCATGCCTAGCGGGAGTCCGTACGAGCAGTACTTC. It specifies CASSFMPSGSPYEQYF.